This TCR beta chain was recorded in a study of blood T cell repertoires in COVID-19. Study information: The samples span acute and convalescent COVID-19 from the United States, Italy and Spain.

The CDR3 is 15 residues long. Germline values: CDR1 SGHTA, CDR2 FQGNSA. Between the trimmed V and J ends, which lost 3 bases and 3 bases, there was a span of 12 bases. Per the original methods: Amplified reference gene primers provided the basis for estimating nucleated cell counts. Assay: immunoSEQ multiplex PCR; the TCRdb copy retains only in-frame clones and omits some. V, J and clone size were drawn from that table, and D and trimming were deduced from the DNA. The top ten hold over 4% of the sample, which has around 20,000 clones, around 88% seen once. This chain connects TRBV7-2 to TRBJ1-5; D gene uncertain. The source material was PBMCs or T cells enriched from blood (not recorded which). This sequence originates from a woman aged 30 to 39 who had recovered from COVID-19. CDR3 coding DNA: TGTGCCAGCAGCTTTGGAGGCCAAAACAATCAGCCCCAGCATTTT. It yields the protein CASSFGGQNNQPQHF.